What follows describes a single T cell receptor (beta chain). This sample is part of a study of control samples from healthy donors and cancer patients. Using immunoSEQ multiplex PCR, the repertoire was profiled, and TCRdb retains in-frame clones only, with some absent. The table lists approximately 52,000 clones, 88% of them singletons. Germline CDR1 and CDR2: SGDLS and YYNGEE. The CDR3 covers 18 residues. V was clipped by 0 bases and J by 0 bases; unmatched bases: 4. The V and J genes are TRBV9 and TRBJ2-6; 9 nucleotides agree with TRBD2. The material sequenced was blood. This TCR was sampled from a middle-aged man in good health. CDR3 sequence reads: CASSVGLAVNSGANVLTF. In nucleotides, the CDR3 is TGTGCCAGCAGCGTAGGACTAGCGGTTAACTCTGGGGCCAACGTCCTGACTTTC.